This is a list of T cell receptor beta chains from one sample in a study of blood T cell repertoires in COVID-19. Some clones are missing from TCRdb's copy, which holds only in-frame ones; the method was immunoSEQ multiplex PCR. The sample gives 100,000 or so clones, 88% of which show up once; roughly 0.43% is in the top ten. The sample taken for sequencing was peripheral blood. The receptors shown here come from a man aged 55 to 70 with acute or convalescent COVID-19. Each CDR3 is given with its conserved first and last residue. The D gene is left open where the match is weak. Expanded clones are given a class, and other clones once, few, many or no size at all.

TRBV5-6	-	TRBJ2-5	-	TGTGCCAGCAGCTTGTGGGGTCAGGGTGAGGAGACCCAGTACTTC	CASSLWGQGEETQYF
TRBV5-1	TRBD1	TRBJ2-1	-	TGCGCCAGCAGCGAGCTGGACAGGGAGTTCTTC	CASSELDREFF
TRBV19	-	TRBJ2-6	-	TGTGCCAGTAGTATTCCAACAGGCCTCTCTGGGGCCAACGTCCTGACTTTC	CASSIPTGLSGANVLTF
TRBV5-1	-	TRBJ2-3	-	TGCGCCAGCAGCTTGGCCACTCCGCCAGATACGCAGTATTTT	CASSLATPPDTQYF
TRBV13	-	TRBJ1-2	-	TGTGCCAGCAGCCTACGACAGGCCGACTATGGCTACACCTTC	CASSLRQADYGYTF
TRBV19	-	TRBJ2-5	-	TGTGCCAGTAGTACCCCGAGTATTGAGACCCAGTACTTC	CASSTPSIETQYF
TRBV5-1	-	TRBJ2-7	-	TGCGCCAGCAGCAGCCTAAGCTCCTACGAGCAGTACTTC	CASSSLSSYEQYF
TRBV3-1/TRBV3-2	TRBD2	TRBJ2-7	-	TGTGCCAGCAGCCAAGTCGCTAGCGGATCCTACGAGCAGTACTTC	CASSQVASGSYEQYF
TRBV2	-	TRBJ2-5	-	TGTGCCAGCAGTGAAGCGGCTAGGGAGACCCAGTACTTC	CASSEAARETQYF
TRBV11-2	TRBD1	TRBJ2-5	-	TGTGCCAGCAGCTTAGCAGGGGGCGTTGAGACCCAGTACTTC	CASSLAGGVETQYF
TRBV7-3	-	TRBJ2-2	-	TGTGCCAGCAGCTTAACCCAGGGAATCGGGGAGCTGTTTTTT	CASSLTQGIGELFF
TRBV4-1	-	TRBJ1-1	-	TGCGCCAGCAGCCAAGAGAGAGCAGCGGCCGACAACACTGAAGCTTTCTTT	CASSQERAAADNTEAFF
TRBV19	-	TRBJ2-5	-	TGTGCCAGTAGTATCTTAGGGTCGGCGGGGGCGGAGGAGACCCAGTACTTC	CASSILGSAGAEETQYF
TRBV5-1	-	TRBJ1-1	-	TGCGCCAGCAGCTTGCGTCCAGGGAACACTGAAGCTTTCTTT	CASSLRPGNTEAFF
TRBV14	-	TRBJ1-2	-	TGTGCCAGCAGCCAAGGGACAAACTATGGCTACACCTTC	CASSQGTNYGYTF
TRBV5-1	TRBD1	TRBJ2-2	-	TGCGCCAGCGGAGGGACAGGGAAAAACGGGGAGCTGTTTTTT	CASGGTGKNGELFF
TRBV19	TRBD2	TRBJ2-7	-	TGTGCCAGTAGCAGGCATACCACTAGCGGGAGCTCCTACGAGCAGTACTTC	CASSRHTTSGSSYEQYF
TRBV3-1/TRBV3-2	-	TRBJ1-2	-	TGTGCCAGCAGCCAGAGACAGCTCTATGGCTACACCTTC	CASSQRQLYGYTF
TRBV20-1	-	TRBJ1-1	-	TGCAGTGCCGAGCGAAAGAGTGCTTTCTTT	CSAERKSAFF
TRBV6-5	-	TRBJ1-2	-	TGTGCCAGCAGTTACCGGTCCCGAGGAGGCTACACCTTC	CASSYRSRGGYTF
TRBV29-1	TRBD1	TRBJ1-1	-	TGCAGCGTTGATAGGGGGCAGATGAACACTGAAGCTTTCTTT	CSVDRGQMNTEAFF
TRBV3-1/TRBV3-2	-	TRBJ1-1	-	TGTGCCAGCAGCCTTACCCCCTCTCAGATCTCCGCAAACACTGAAGCTTTCTTT	CASSLTPSQISANTEAFF
TRBV7-9	TRBD1	TRBJ2-7	-	TGTGCCAGCAGCGATAGACAGGGAACTACCTACGAGCAGTACTTC	CASSDRQGTTYEQYF
TRBV27	TRBD2	TRBJ2-2	once	TGTGCCAGCAGTGGCCGACTAGCGGGAGGGTTGACCGGGGAGCTGTTTTTT	CASSGRLAGGLTGELFF
TRBV7-3	TRBD1	TRBJ2-1	-	TGTGCCAGCAGCCCTGGGACAGGCGGAAAGCAGTTCTTC	CASSPGTGGKQFF
TRBV12-3/TRBV12-4	-	TRBJ2-1	-	TGTGCCAGCAGATATAGCAATGAGCAGTTCTTC	CASRYSNEQFF
TRBV11-2	TRBD1	TRBJ1-6	once	TGTGCCAGCACCGCGACAGGGACTTCACCCCTCCACTTT	CASTATGTSPLHF
TRBV27	-	TRBJ1-5	-	TGTGCCAGCAGTTTATACGGCAGGGAAGGTCAGCCCCAGCATTTT	CASSLYGREGQPQHF
TRBV5-6	TRBD1	TRBJ1-5	few	TGTGCCAGCAGCCTTTTCTCTGACAGGGCAGATCAGCCCCAGCATTTT	CASSLFSDRADQPQHF
TRBV5-1	TRBD2	TRBJ2-2	-	TGCGCCAGCAGTATGACTAGCGGGGGAACGAACACCGGGGAGCTGTTTTTT	CASSMTSGGTNTGELFF
TRBV9	TRBD2	TRBJ2-1	-	TGTGCCAGCAGCGTAGCTACGTGGCTAGCGGAATCAAGCTCCTACAATGAGCAGTTCTTC	CASSVATWLAESSSYNEQFF
TRBV10-1	TRBD1	TRBJ2-5	-	TGCGCCAGCAGCGACCGGGACAGCCAAGAGACCCAGTACTTC	CASSDRDSQETQYF